This T cell receptor (beta chain) was sequenced for a study of blood T cell repertoires in COVID-19. Across the study: Donors in the United States, Italy and Spain gave samples during acute or convalescent COVID-19. PBMCs, B-cell-depleted T cells, or T cells provided the cDNA or gDNA that made up the material.

In the original analysis: Quantification of nucleated cells was approximated via reference gene primer amplification. Profiled with immunoSEQ multiplex PCR; TCRdb holds only in-frame clones, not every one. The DNA gave D and trimming, while V, J and clone size come from that table. The repertoire includes tens of thousands of clones, roughly nine tenths of them detected once, and 6% to 7.5% sits in the top ten. Recruited during active infection, patients (from Seattle) were subsequently followed longitudinally. Germline CDR1 is LNHDA and CDR2 is SQIVND (reference sequence). V was pared by 3 bases and J by 1 base, with 9 bases between. The CDR3 runs 15 residues.

This sequence was found in a man aged 35 to 55 with COVID-19, enrolled during active disease. Sequencing was carried out using peripheral blood. The genes are TRBV19 and TRBJ2-2; TRBD1 might be the D (5 bases). The CDR3 DNA is TGTGCCAGTAGTATCAGGGCTAGGAACACCGGGGAGCTGTTTTTT. It is translated as CASSIRARNTGELFF.